This T cell receptor (beta chain) was recorded in a study of a mutant IDH1 vaccine in newly diagnosed glioma. On the study more broadly: Treatment recipients were about 62% male and around 40% female, and their mean age was around 40 years.

Trimming removed 1 base at V and 6 bases at J, with 16 bases between. Looked up from germline, CDR1 is GTSNPN and CDR2 is SVGIG (reference sequence). This CDR3 region has 14 residues. Concerning this clone: Its antigen is not identified.

Produced via immunoSEQ multiplex PCR; TCRdb's table is partial and in-frame only. This table holds 30,000 to 40,000 clones, roughly 54% found once. Time point in this sample: week 5, during vaccination. Vaccination used 300 ug of mutant IDH1 20-mer peptide per dose, with topical imiquimod. The J gene is TRBJ2-7, the V gene TRBV30; D is possibly TRBD2 (6 bases). The TCR was taken from a woman aged 18-30 years with glioma. Material: PBMCs, obtained from a glioma patient whose treatment included an IDH1 peptide vaccine. CDR3 DNA sequence: TGTGCCTGGAGTGGGAGGGTATCGCCGAGCGAGCAGTACTTC. Its protein product is CAWSGRVSPSEQYF.